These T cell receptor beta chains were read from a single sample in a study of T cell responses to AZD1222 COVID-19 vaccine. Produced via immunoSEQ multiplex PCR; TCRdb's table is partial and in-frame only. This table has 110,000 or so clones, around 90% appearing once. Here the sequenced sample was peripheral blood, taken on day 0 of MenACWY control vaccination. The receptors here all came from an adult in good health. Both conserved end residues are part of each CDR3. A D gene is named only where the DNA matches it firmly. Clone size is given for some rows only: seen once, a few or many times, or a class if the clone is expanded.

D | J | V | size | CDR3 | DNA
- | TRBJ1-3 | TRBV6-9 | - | CASSYSRGAGGNTIYF | TGTGCCAGCAGTTATTCGCGGGGGGCGGGTGGAAACACCATATATTTT
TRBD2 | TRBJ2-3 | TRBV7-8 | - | CASSPFGGRGTDTQYF | TGTGCCAGCAGCCCGTTCGGGGGGAGAGGGACAGATACGCAGTATTTT
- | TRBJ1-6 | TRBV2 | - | CASSERTNSPLHF | TGTGCCAGCAGTGAAAGAACAAATTCACCCCTCCACTTT
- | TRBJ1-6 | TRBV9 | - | CASSADRNNSPLHF | TGTGCCAGCAGCGCCGACAGGAATAATTCACCCCTCCACTTT
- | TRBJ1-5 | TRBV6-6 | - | CASSYSDRSNQPQHF | TGTGCCAGCAGTTACTCCGACAGAAGCAATCAGCCCCAGCATTTT
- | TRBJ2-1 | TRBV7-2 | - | CASSLAGNNEQFF | TGTGCCAGCAGCTTAGCGGGGAACAATGAGCAGTTCTTC
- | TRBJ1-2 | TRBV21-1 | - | CASSKEYGQTDTNYGYTF | TGTGCCAGCAGCAAAGAATACGGACAGACAGACACTAACTATGGCTACACCTTC
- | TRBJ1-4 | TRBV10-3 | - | CAIIFGLGGQGKALGEKLFF | TGTGCCATCATTTTCGGGCTGGGTGGTCAGGGGAAGGCTTTAGGTGAAAAACTGTTTTTT
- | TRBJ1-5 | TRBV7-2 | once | CASSLAQGGSNQPQHF | TGTGCCAGCAGCTTAGCGCAGGGAGGCAGCAATCAGCCCCAGCATTTT
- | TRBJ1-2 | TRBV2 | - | CASRQGMVNGYTF | TGTGCCAGCAGGCAGGGAATGGTTAATGGCTACACCTTC